This is a list of T cell receptor beta chains from one sample in a study of cytomegalovirus exposure and HLA in healthy donors. The table came from immunoSEQ multiplex PCR; TCRdb's copy has only in-frame clones and leaves some out. Among about 190,000 clones listed, roughly 12% were seen once. Input material: PBMCs. The receptors here all came from a man aged 45-65 years in good health and CMV-seropositive. Each CDR3 is given with its conserved first and last residue. Fields, in order: J gene, D gene, V gene, CDR3 protein. D genes are given only for firm matches.

TRBJ1-5 TRBD1 TRBV29-1 CSAGDRGSTQHF
TRBJ2-3 TRBD1 TRBV2 CASSIGTGPDTQYF
TRBJ1-1 . TRBV6-5 CASSDTAGMNTEAFF
TRBJ2-2 TRBD2 TRBV4-3 CASSAGTSGRNTGELFF
TRBJ1-1 . TRBV15 CATSRKQGRDTEAFF
TRBJ1-2 . TRBV9 CASTDGVGAPYGYTF
TRBJ2-1 TRBD2 TRBV29-1 CSVGPGRAEQFF
TRBJ1-2 . TRBV28 CASRDSLNYGYTF
TRBJ1-3 . TRBV5-1 CASSYATGLSGNTIYF
TRBJ1-4 . TRBV10-3 CATAGTSGEKLFF
TRBJ1-1 . TRBV5-1 CASTHGLGTQNTEAFF
TRBJ2-3 . TRBV5-1 CASSFTTSTTDTQYF
TRBJ2-1 . TRBV25-1 CASSSSGRGNEQFF
TRBJ1-1 TRBD1 TRBV7-9 CASSPRTGLGTEAFF
TRBJ2-7 TRBD1 TRBV5-1 CASRSDRGTYEQYF
TRBJ2-5 . TRBV4-2 CASSQALGAVETQYF
TRBJ2-2 . TRBV4-3 CASSPGTLTGELFF
TRBJ1-4 TRBD1 TRBV10-2 CASSEGTGAGEKLFF
TRBJ1-2 . TRBV7-9 CASSFSDYGYTF
TRBJ2-2 TRBD2 TRBV7-8 CASSPGGAATGELFF
TRBJ1-4 . TRBV27 CASSFNGAGREKLFF
TRBJ1-2 . TRBV29-1 CSVERREGYTF
TRBJ2-5 . TRBV4-2 CASSQDTRDQETQYF
TRBJ2-3 TRBD1 TRBV13 CASSLGQLTDTQYF
TRBJ2-7 . TRBV14 CASSQVVGVRLSNEQYF
TRBJ2-7 . TRBV7-8 CASSTTGTYEQYF
TRBJ2-7 . TRBV21-1 CASIQSPGQGVTGQYF
TRBJ2-3 TRBD1 TRBV7-3 CASSRTGATQYF
TRBJ2-7 TRBD2 TRBV14 CASSPTSGGGSYEQYF
TRBJ1-4 . TRBV15 CATSRGAQAGEKLFF
TRBJ2-1 . TRBV6-5 CASTPPGGHEQFF
TRBJ2-1 TRBD2 TRBV6-6 CASRSAGGAGNEQFF
TRBJ1-5 . TRBV6-5 CASSSTDRDQPQHF
TRBJ2-5 TRBD2 TRBV18 CASSPTSGGQAPGETQYF
TRBJ2-3 . TRBV27 CASRPSGRADTQYF
TRBJ1-1 TRBD1 TRBV10-1 CASRGDRGEAFF
TRBJ2-2 TRBD2 TRBV30 CAGRVGAPGRGELFF
TRBJ1-1 . TRBV28 CASSLPGDTEAFF
TRBJ1-5 . TRBV18 CASSPVDSSNQPQHF
TRBJ1-2 . TRBV5-6 CASSPLRLGDGYTF
TRBJ1-1 . TRBV6-1 CASTGEPGDTEAFF
TRBJ2-2 TRBD1 TRBV7-7 CASSLDRATTGELFF
TRBJ1-1 TRBD1 TRBV5-1 CASSLRRGPDTEAFF
TRBJ2-3 TRBD2 TRBV27 CASSLSGTRATDTQYF
TRBJ2-2 . TRBV12-5 CASGTGTPNTGELFF